A selection of T cell receptor beta chains follows, all from one sample in a study of T cells in Graves' hyperthyroidism and ophthalmopathy. TCRdb re-derived calls from the multiplex PCR reads in MiXCR, one entry per CDR3 protein. The sample contains around 600,000 distinct CDR3 sequences, 15% to 18% of which appear only once. The sequenced sample was blood. The receptors stem from a woman aged 25 to 39 with Graves' hyperthyroidism. The CDR3 runs from the conserved cysteine through the conserved F or W.

J gene: TRBJ2-1
V gene: TRBV28
CDR3 protein: CASSLPGASYNEQFF

J gene: TRBJ2-3
V gene: TRBV29-1
CDR3 protein: CSVEAGTYRTDTQYF

J gene: TRBJ1-1
V gene: TRBV6-1
CDR3 protein: CASARQGRVTEAFF

J gene: TRBJ2-3
V gene: TRBV27
CDR3 protein: CASSSPTGSTDTQYF

J gene: TRBJ2-2
V gene: TRBV20-1
CDR3 protein: CSARVGEYNGELFF

J gene: TRBJ2-7
V gene: TRBV10-3
CDR3 protein: CATQGEGPSEQYF

J gene: TRBJ2-1
V gene: TRBV20-1
CDR3 protein: CSAVSGTNNEQFF

J gene: TRBJ2-7
V gene: TRBV15
CDR3 protein: CATTLGSSYEQYF

J gene: TRBJ1-4
V gene: TRBV18
CDR3 protein: CASSPYRDPNVEKLFF

J gene: TRBJ2-5
V gene: TRBV14
CDR3 protein: CASSQGGQGQETQYF

J gene: TRBJ2-3
V gene: TRBV7-2
CDR3 protein: CASSLVASGRYEEDTQYF

J gene: TRBJ2-7
V gene: TRBV30
CDR3 protein: CAWRRQGTYEQYF

J gene: TRBJ2-1
V gene: TRBV12-3/TRBV12-4
CDR3 protein: CASSPTTSGRASEQFF

J gene: TRBJ2-1
V gene: TRBV9
CDR3 protein: CASSVEGLDEQFF

J gene: TRBJ2-2
V gene: TRBV15
CDR3 protein: CATSSTASGTYTGELFF

J gene: TRBJ2-1
V gene: TRBV4-1
CDR3 protein: CASSQTGGPLYEQFF

J gene: TRBJ2-3
V gene: TRBV20-1
CDR3 protein: CSATAGTDTQYF

J gene: TRBJ2-7
V gene: TRBV7-9
CDR3 protein: CASSVSGRGLDEQYF

J gene: TRBJ2-3
V gene: TRBV6-5
CDR3 protein: CASSYSSFRTDTQYF

J gene: TRBJ2-1
V gene: TRBV3-1
CDR3 protein: CASRSQYNEQFF

J gene: TRBJ1-1
V gene: TRBV10-1
CDR3 protein: CASSEMVNTEAFF

J gene: TRBJ1-6
V gene: TRBV12-3/TRBV12-4
CDR3 protein: CASSIGTLGGNSPLHF

J gene: TRBJ2-3
V gene: TRBV6-6
CDR3 protein: CASSYSGLAGDDTQYF

J gene: TRBJ2-1
V gene: TRBV6-1
CDR3 protein: CASSEPTGRPYIEQFF